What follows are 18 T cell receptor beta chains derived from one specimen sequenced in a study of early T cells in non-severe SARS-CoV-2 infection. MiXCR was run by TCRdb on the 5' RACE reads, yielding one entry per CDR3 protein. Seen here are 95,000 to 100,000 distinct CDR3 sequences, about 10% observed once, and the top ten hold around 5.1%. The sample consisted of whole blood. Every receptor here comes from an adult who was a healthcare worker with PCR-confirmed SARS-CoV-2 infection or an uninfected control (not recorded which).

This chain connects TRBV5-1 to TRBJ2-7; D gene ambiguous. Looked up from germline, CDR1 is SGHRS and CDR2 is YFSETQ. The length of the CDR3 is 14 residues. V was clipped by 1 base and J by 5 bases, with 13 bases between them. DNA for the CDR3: TGCGCCAGCAGCTTGCGACCCCTTTGGAACGAGCAGTACTTC. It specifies CASSLRPLWNEQYF.

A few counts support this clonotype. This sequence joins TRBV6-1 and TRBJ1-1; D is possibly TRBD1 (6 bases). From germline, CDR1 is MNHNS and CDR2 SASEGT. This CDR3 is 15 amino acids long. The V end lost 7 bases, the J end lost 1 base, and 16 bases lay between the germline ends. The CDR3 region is CASTLRGTKNTEAFF. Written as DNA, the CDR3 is TGTGCCAGCACCCTAAGGGGGACAAAGAACACTGAAGCTTTCTTT.

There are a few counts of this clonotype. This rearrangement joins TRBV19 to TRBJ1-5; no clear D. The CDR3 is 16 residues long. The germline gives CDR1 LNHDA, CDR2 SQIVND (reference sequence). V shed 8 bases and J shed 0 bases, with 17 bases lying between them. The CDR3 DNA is TGTGCCAGTCGCTTTTGGGCAGCAAATAGCAATCAGCCCCAGCATTTT. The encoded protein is CASRFWAANSNQPQHF.

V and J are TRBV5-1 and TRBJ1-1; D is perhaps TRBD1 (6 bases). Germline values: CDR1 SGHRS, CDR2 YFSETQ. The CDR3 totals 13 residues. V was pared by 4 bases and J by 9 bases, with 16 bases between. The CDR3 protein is CASSNRDTRQAFF. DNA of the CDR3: TGCGCCAGCAGCAACCGGGACACCCGACAAGCTTTCTTT.

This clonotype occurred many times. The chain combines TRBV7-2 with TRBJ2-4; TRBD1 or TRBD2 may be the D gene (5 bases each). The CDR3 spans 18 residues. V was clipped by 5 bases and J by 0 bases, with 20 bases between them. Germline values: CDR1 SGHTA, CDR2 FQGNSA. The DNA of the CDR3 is TGTGCCAGCAGCCCAAGGGACGTCGCCACCGTAGCCAAAAACATTCAGTACTTC. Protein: CASSPRDVATVAKNIQYF.

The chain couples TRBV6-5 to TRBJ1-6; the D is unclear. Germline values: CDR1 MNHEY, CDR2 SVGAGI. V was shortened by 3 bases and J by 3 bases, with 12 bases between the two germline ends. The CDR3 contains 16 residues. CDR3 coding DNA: TGTGCCAGCAGTTATGGGCAGGAGATCTATAATTCACCCCTCCACTTT. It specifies CASSYGQEIYNSPLHF.

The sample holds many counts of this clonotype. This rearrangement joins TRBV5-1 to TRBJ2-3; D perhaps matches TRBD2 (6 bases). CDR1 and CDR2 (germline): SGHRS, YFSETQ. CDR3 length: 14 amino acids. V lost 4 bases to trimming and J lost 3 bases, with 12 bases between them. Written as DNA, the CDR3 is TGCGCCAGCAGCAGGAGGAGGGAGACAGATACGCAGTATTTT. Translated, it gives CASSRRRETDTQYF.

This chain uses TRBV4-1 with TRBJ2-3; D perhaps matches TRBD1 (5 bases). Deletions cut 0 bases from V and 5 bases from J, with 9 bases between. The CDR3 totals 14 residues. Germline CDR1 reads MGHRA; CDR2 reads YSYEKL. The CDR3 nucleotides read TGCGCCAGCAGCCAAGAGTCTAGGGGAGATACGCAGTATTTT. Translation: CASSQESRGDTQYF.

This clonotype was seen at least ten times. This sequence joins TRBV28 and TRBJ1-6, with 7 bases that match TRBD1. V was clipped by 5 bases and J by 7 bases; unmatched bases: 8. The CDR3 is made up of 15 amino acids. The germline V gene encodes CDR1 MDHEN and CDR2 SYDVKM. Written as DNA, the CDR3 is TGTGCCAGCAGTGGGGCTAGACAGGGAAATTCACCCCTCCACTTT. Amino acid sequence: CASSGARQGNSPLHF.

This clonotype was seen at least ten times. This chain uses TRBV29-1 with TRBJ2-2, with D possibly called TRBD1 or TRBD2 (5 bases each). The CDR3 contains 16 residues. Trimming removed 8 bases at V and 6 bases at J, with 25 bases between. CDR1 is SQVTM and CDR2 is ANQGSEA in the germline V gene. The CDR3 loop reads CSLGDPSSVRAGELFF. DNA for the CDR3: TGCAGCCTTGGGGACCCTTCATCCGTTCGCGCCGGGGAGCTGTTTTTT.

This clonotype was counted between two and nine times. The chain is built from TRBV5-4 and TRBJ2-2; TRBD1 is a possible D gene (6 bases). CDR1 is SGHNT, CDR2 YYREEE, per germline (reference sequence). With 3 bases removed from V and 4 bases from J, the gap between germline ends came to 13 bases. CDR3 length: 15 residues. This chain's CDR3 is CASSSRQDATGELFF. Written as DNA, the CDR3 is TGTGCCAGCAGCTCCCGACAGGATGCCACCGGGGAGCTGTTTTTT. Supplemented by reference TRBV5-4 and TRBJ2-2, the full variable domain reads ETGVTQSPTHLIKTRGQQVTLRCSSQSGHNTVSWYQQALGQGPQFIFQYYREEENGRGNFPPRFSGLQFPNYSSELNVNALELDDSALYLCASSSRQDATGELFFGEGSRLTVL.

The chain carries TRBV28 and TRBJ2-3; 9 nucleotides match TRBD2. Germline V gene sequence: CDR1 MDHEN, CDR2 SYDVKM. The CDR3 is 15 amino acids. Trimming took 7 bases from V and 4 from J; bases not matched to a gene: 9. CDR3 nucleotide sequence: TGTGCCAGCACCCGGGGACTAGCAGTCCCAGATACGCAGTATTTT. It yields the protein CASTRGLAVPDTQYF. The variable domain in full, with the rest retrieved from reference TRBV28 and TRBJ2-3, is DVKVTQSSRYLVKRTGEKVFLECVQDMDHENMFWYRQDPGLGLRLIYFSYDVKMKEKGDIPEGYSVSREKKERFSLILESASTNQTSMYLCASTRGLAVPDTQYFGPGTRLTVL.

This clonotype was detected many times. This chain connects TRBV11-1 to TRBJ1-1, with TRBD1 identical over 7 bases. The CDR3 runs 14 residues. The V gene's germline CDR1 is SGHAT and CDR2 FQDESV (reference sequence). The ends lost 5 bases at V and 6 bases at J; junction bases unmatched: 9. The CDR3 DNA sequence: TGTGCCAGCAGCGACAGGGTCGAGAGCGCTGAAGCTTTCTTT. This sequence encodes CASSDRVESAEAFF.

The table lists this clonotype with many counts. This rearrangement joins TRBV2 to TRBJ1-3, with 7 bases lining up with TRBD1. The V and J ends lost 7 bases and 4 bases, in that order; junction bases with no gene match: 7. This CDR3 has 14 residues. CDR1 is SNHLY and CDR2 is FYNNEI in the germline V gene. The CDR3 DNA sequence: TGTGCCAGCAAAGGGGGACAGTCCGGAAACACCATATATTTT. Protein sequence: CASKGGQSGNTIYF. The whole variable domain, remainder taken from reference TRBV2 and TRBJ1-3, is EPEVTQTPSHQVTQMGQEVILRCVPISNHLYFYWYRQILGQKVEFLVSFYNNEISEKSEIFDDQFSVERPDGSNFTLKIRSTKLEDSAMYFCASKGGQSGNTIYFGEGSWLTVV.

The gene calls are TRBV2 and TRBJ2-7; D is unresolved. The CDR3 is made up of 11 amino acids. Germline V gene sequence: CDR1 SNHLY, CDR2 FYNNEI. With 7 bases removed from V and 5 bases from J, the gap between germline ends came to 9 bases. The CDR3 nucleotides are TGTGCCAGCAACATGGGCCACGAGCAGTACTTC. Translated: CASNMGHEQYF.

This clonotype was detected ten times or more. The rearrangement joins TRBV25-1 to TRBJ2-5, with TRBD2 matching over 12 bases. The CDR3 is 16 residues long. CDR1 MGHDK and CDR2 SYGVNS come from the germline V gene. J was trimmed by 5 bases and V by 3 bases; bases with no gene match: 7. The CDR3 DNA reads TGTGCCAGCAGTGATGCTAGCGGGGGGGCCGAGGAGACCCAGTACTTC. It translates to CASSDASGGAEETQYF.

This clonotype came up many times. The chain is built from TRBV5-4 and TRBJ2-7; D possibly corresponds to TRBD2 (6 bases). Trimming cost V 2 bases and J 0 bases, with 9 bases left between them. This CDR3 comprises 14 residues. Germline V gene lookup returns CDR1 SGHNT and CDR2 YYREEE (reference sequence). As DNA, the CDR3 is TGTGCCAGCAGCTTCATGGGGGGCTCCTACGAGCAGTACTTC. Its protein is CASSFMGGSYEQYF.

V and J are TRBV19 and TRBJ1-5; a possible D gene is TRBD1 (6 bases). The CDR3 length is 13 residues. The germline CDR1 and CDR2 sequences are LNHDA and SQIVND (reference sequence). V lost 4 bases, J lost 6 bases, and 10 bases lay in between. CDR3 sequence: CASSTQGIQPQHF. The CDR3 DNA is TGTGCCAGTAGTACACAGGGAATTCAGCCCCAGCATTTT.